A single sample is the source of the 8 T cell receptor beta chains below, sequenced in a study of blood T cell repertoires in COVID-19. Method: immunoSEQ multiplex PCR; TCRdb's copy keeps in-frame clones and lacks some. The sample has a few hundred thousand clones; about 85% are singletons. Sequenced input: peripheral blood. These receptors came from a human donor with COVID-19, enrolled during active disease. The donor label of this sample is uncertain.

The chain carries TRBV10-3 and TRBJ1-2, with 8 bases lining up with TRBD1. CDR1 is ENHRY and CDR2 is SYGVKD in the germline V gene. With 0 bases clipped from V and 6 bases from J, the junction kept 9 bases outside the gene matches. This CDR3 has 16 amino acids. CDR3 in amino acids: CAISESRVPQGDGYTF. CDR3 nucleotides: TGTGCCATCAGTGAGTCGAGGGTGCCACAGGGGGATGGCTACACCTTC.

The V gene is TRBV18, the J gene TRBJ1-1; tentatively, D is TRBD1 (5 bases). CDR1 and CDR2 from the germline V gene are KGHSH and LQKENI. V lost 3 bases to trimming and J lost 10 bases, with 21 bases between them. The CDR3 has 15 amino acids. The CDR3 loop is CASSPAGGMQGTAFF. In DNA, the CDR3 is TGTGCCAGCTCACCGGCGGGGGGAATGCAGGGAACAGCTTTCTTT.

The DNA for the CDR3 is TGTGCCAGCAGCTCCGACAGGGTGAATCAGCCCCAGCATTTT. Protein: CASSSDRVNQPQHF. The chain uses TRBV5-6 and TRBJ1-5; 7 bases match TRBD1. This CDR3 is built from 14 residues. CDR1 and CDR2 from the germline V gene are SGHDT and YYEEEE. Trimming at V came to 3 bases and at J to 4 bases, leaving 4 bases not matched to a gene.

This clone was seen just once. This sequence joins TRBV6-5 and TRBJ1-4; 11 bases align to TRBD1. Germline V CDR1 and CDR2: MNHEY, SVGAGI. V shed 8 bases and J 3 bases; nucleotides not matched to a gene: 5. The CDR3 has 15 amino acids. The CDR3 protein is CASGQGARSNEKLFF. CDR3 nucleotide sequence: TGTGCCAGCGGACAGGGGGCGCGGTCTAATGAAAAACTGTTTTTT.

The chain employs TRBV7-6 and TRBJ1-3; TRBD1 might be the D (5 bases). Trimming removed 5 bases from V and 0 bases from J, with 11 bases in between. The CDR3 has 15 residues. The germline CDR1 and CDR2 sequences are SGHVS and FNYEAQ. The DNA of the CDR3 is TGTGCCAGCAGCCTGGGGCTGCTCTCTGGAAACACCATATATTTT. It yields the protein CASSLGLLSGNTIYF.

The chain couples TRBV2 to TRBJ2-7; D not certain. Germline V CDR1 and CDR2: SNHLY, FYNNEI. The ends were cut back, 2 bases at V and 2 bases at J, with 10 bases in the middle. This CDR3 has 14 residues. The DNA for the CDR3 is TGTGCCAGCAGTGAAAAAGCAGGCCCCTACGAGCAGTACTTC. Its translation is CASSEKAGPYEQYF.

The rearrangement links TRBV27 to TRBJ2-7; 8 positions match TRBD1. V dropped 4 bases and J dropped 0; count of bases not matched to a gene: 5. Germline V lookup: CDR1 MNHEY, CDR2 SMNVEV (reference sequence). This CDR3 has 15 residues. CDR3 protein: CASSSGQASSYEQYF. The DNA for the CDR3 is TGTGCCAGCAGTTCGGGACAGGCGAGCTCCTACGAGCAGTACTTC.

The count of this clone is one. V and J are TRBV7-2 and TRBJ2-7; a weak D match, TRBD1 (6 bases). V was cut by 3 bases and J by 6 bases, with 18 bases left in between. The CDR3 loop spans 15 amino acids. CDR1 SGHTA and CDR2 FQGNSA come from the germline V gene. The CDR3 here is CASSFGQHNIVEQYF. CDR3 DNA sequence: TGTGCCAGCAGCTTCGGACAGCACAACATCGTCGAGCAGTACTTC.